The present T cell receptor (beta chain) was sequenced within a study of Graves' ophthalmopathy and Graves' hyperthyroidism. Study outcomes and limitations: Ophthalmopathy cases were distinguished from stable hyperthyroidism by a 13-signature model, reaching around 88% sensitivity and roughly 81% specificity. Thyroid clonotypes that were expanded above 0.001 frequency mostly also appeared in blood.

CDR3 regions of TCR beta were amplified from RNA transcripts. After a first-round RT-PCR with HTBI primers, a second-round multiplex PCR was run. TCRdb reanalysed the multiplex PCR reads using MiXCR and keeps one entry per CDR3 protein. In the table there are 200,000 to 250,000 distinct CDR3 sequences, roughly 21% of which are singletons. Germline loops: CDR1 SGHTA, CDR2 FQGNSA. The CDR3 is 14 amino acids. The germline V and J ends were trimmed by 5 bases and 2 bases, with 13 bases remaining between them. As concerns this clonotype: Antigen: not known.

Sequenced material: peripheral blood. The chain couples TRBV7-2 to TRBJ2-7, with TRBD1 as a possible D gene (5 bases). This TCR was recovered from a woman aged 45-60 years with Graves' ophthalmopathy. This CDR3 reads CASSPGQPTYEQYF. The DNA of the CDR3 is TGTGCCAGCAGCCCAGGACAACCGACCTACGAGCAGTACTTC.